This T cell receptor beta chain was recovered during a study of T-cell reconstitution after alpha-beta-depleted transplantation in children. Unique molecular identifiers were incorporated into the prepared TCRbeta library. Each CDR3 protein gets one entry after TCRdb re-called the PCR reads with MiXCR. The repertoire holds approximately 110,000 distinct CDR3 sequences, with roughly 24% as singletons. V was clipped by 1 base and J by 6 bases; unmatched bases: 9. Germline V gives CDR1 SGHVS, CDR2 FNYEAQ. The CDR3 has 16 amino acids. This clonotype was seen repeatedly, ten times or more. What it binds is unknown. General study points: Reports say that about two months after transplant, the alpha-beta T cells came out of several hundred graft clones that had expanded. Hyperexpanded clones declined; after one year, newly produced T cells mostly supplied diversity. Certain patients had high TCRbeta diversity at day 60, and it came from recipient T cells and thymic progenitors that survived.

The chain combines TRBV7-6 with TRBJ2-1; 7 bases agree with TRBD1. The clonotype comes from a male patient aged 2 to 9 who had a stem cell transplant for chronic granulomatous disease, so the T cells may come from the graft donor. This specimen was PBMCs, mostly from graft donor cells, taken 180 days after TCRalphabeta/CD19-depleted stem cell transplant. The CDR3 nucleotides read TGTGCCAGCAGCTTAGAACGAGGGGGCCTAGCCAATGAGCAGTTCTTC. As protein: CASSLERGGLANEQFF.